These T cell receptor delta chains were read from a single sample in a study of gamma-delta chains in newborns, infants, children. TCRdb re-identified clones in the reads via CATT. Of 5,700 or so delta-chain clones listed, about 2.5% are singletons. The specimen was blood. The receptors originated from a child who was a newborn, infant or young child, either healthy, febrile or measles-vaccinated (not recorded which). The CDR3 runs from the conserved cysteine through the conserved F or W. D genes are given only for firm matches. Where a row states a size, it is once, few, many or the class of an expanded clone; other rows omit it.

>medium-sized|TRDV2|NA|TRDJ3
CACDTALGNSWDTRQMFF
>few|TRDV2|TRDD3|TRDJ3
CARDSTGGYSWGTRQMFF
>NA|TRDV2|NA|TRDJ3
CACDTGGHRSWDTRQMFF
>medium-sized|TRDV2|TRDD3|TRDJ3
CACDSVGDTRSWDTRQMFF
>medium-sized|TRDV2|TRDD3|TRDJ2
CACHHTGGYPIVTAQLFF
>medium-sized|TRDV2|TRDD3|TRDJ2
CACDTLILGDTAQLFF
>few|TRDV2|TRDD3|TRDJ2
CACDALLVDTGGTAQLFF
>medium-sized|TRDV2|TRDD3|TRDJ3
CACDSLLGDTLPWDTRQMFF
>NA|TRDV2|TRDD3|TRDJ2
CACDTLGATLTAQLFF
>few|TRDV2|NA|TRDJ1
CACDTGTPTDKLIF
>medium-sized|TRDV2|TRDD3|TRDJ3
CACDTVLGGSSWDTRQMFF
>NA|TRDV2|NA|TRDJ1
CACDNVLTGVTDKLIF
>few|TRDV2|NA|TRDJ2
CACDTIGRALTAQLFF
>medium-sized|TRDV2|TRDD3|TRDJ3
CACDVLGDTLSSWDTRQMFF
>NA|TRDV2|NA|TRDJ2
CACDHLGDPLTAQLFF
>few|TRDV2|TRDD3|TRDJ3
CACGTGGYATWDTRQMFF
>NA|TRDV2|NA|TRDJ3
CACDTVGAPSPWDTRQMFF
>NA|TRDV2|TRDD3|TRDJ3
CACDTGGYGSWDARQMFF
>few|TRDV2|NA|TRDJ3
CACDTGGVISWDTRQMFF
>NA|TRDV2|TRDD3|TRDJ3
CACDSVLGDWTGSWDTRQMFF
>large|TRDV2|TRDD3|TRDJ2
CACDTVGDRLTAQLFF
>medium-sized|TRDV2|TRDD3|TRDJ3
CACDKVLGDSSSWDTRQMFF
>medium-sized|TRDV2|TRDD3|TRDJ3
CACDTGGPSSWDTRQMFF
>medium-sized|TRDV2|NA|TRDJ3
CACDRVGPSSWDTRQMFF
>medium-sized|TRDV2|TRDD3|TRDJ3
CACDTAGYMSSWDTRQMFF
>hyperexpanded|TRDV2|TRDD3|TRDJ2
CACDTWGMTAQLFF
>few|TRDV2|TRDD3|TRDJ3
CACDTGGYIGWWDTRQMFF
>NA|TRDV2|TRDD3|TRDJ3
CARDTAGGPSWDTRQMFF
>medium-sized|TRDV2|TRDD3|TRDJ3
CACDLLGDQRRKSSWDTRQMFF
>few|TRDV2|TRDD3|TRDJ3
CACDTLRGTGDSSWDTRQMFF
>NA|TRDV2|NA|TRDJ3
CACDTAGTSWDTRQMFF
>NA|TRDV2|TRDD3|TRDJ3
CACDPTVLGVLSSWDTRQMFF
>few|TRDV2|NA|TRDJ3
CACDTLRNISWDTRQMFF
>NA|TRDV2|TRDD3|TRDJ3
CACDTVLGEPSSWDTRQMFF
>NA|TRDV3|TRDD3|TRDJ1
CAFSFPGGYETDKLIF
>medium-sized|TRDV2|TRDD3|TRDJ3
CACDTVPGDTRSWDTRQMFF
>NA|TRDV2|NA|TRDJ3
CACDTVRGLSSWDTRQMFF
>NA|TRDV1|TRDD3|TRDJ3
CALGSYSRYWGIQSWDTRQMFF
>few|TRDV2|TRDD3|TRDJ3
CACDTVLGDSGQSSWDTRQMFF
>few|TRDV2|NA|TRDJ1
CACDMWGYTDKLIF
>large|TRDV2|TRDD3|TRDJ1
CACDVLGESDKLIF
>hyperexpanded|TRDV2|TRDD3|TRDJ2
CACDILGDTAQLFF
>NA|TRDV2|TRDD3|TRDJ3
CACDTVGDTSWDTRQMFF
>medium-sized|TRDV2|TRDD3|TRDJ3
CACDSTGGYDRDTRQMFF
>medium-sized|TRDV2|NA|TRDJ2
CACDTLLEATAQLFF
>NA|TRDV2|TRDD3|TRDJ3
CACDKVLGDIGPWDTRQMFF
>medium-sized|TRDV2|TRDD3|TRDJ3
CACDEGNWGISWDTRQMFF
>NA|TRDV2|TRDD3|TRDJ1
CACDNLLGGTDKLIF
>medium-sized|TRDV2|TRDD3|TRDJ3
CACDTGGYDSWDTRQMFF
>few|TRDV2|TRDD3|TRDJ2
CACDNLGDTAQLFF
>medium-sized|TRDV2|NA|TRDJ2
CACVSQTAQLFF
>few|TRDV2|TRDD3|TRDJ1
CACDRLLLGDTYTDKLIF
>few|TRDV2|NA|TRDJ2
CACDLLGAALTAQLFF
>NA|TRDV2|NA|TRDJ3
CACDTEWGSSWDTRQMFF
>few|TRDV2|TRDD3|TRDJ3
CACDPWGIHSSWDTRQMFF
>NA|TRDV2|TRDD3|TRDJ3
CACDRVLGDPSSWDTRQMFF
>few|TRDV2|TRDD3|TRDJ3
CACDTAWGIGSWDTRQMFF
>NA|TRDV2|TRDD3|TRDJ2
CACDILGANSLTAQLFF
>few|TRDV2|TRDD3|TRDJ3
CARDTVVGDKSSWDTRQMFF